This record looks at one T cell receptor (beta chain) sequence and its context. Method: immunoSEQ multiplex PCR; TCRdb's copy keeps in-frame clones and lacks some. The table shows about 160,000 clones, with roughly 77% occurring only once. Germline loops: CDR1 KGHSH, CDR2 LQKENI. The CDR3 is 14 residues long. V trimming: 6 bases; J trimming: 5 bases; junction bases outside the gene matches: 5. These data are taken from a study of cytotoxic CD8 clonotypes in ibrutinib-treated CLL. Overall study: Researchers reported around 10 relapsed/refractory and roughly 14 treatment-naive patients, 17 to 18 of them IGHV unmutated. Investigators reported about 25 partial and 2 complete responses; after median 68 months, 14 patients remained remitted and around twelve progressed. Response samples came after a median around twelve months of treatment, range 6 to 36. Productive templates averaged about 260,000 per sample, and productive rearrangements more than 80,000.

V usage is TRBV18 and J usage is TRBJ1-1; 11 bases map to TRBD1. The sample in question was PBMCs, obtained after 12 months of ibrutinib treatment. This receptor was identified in a human donor with chronic lymphocytic leukemia. The CDR3 is CASSLGQGETEAFF. The DNA for the CDR3 is TGTGCCAGCTCTTTGGGACAGGGGGAAACTGAAGCTTTCTTT.